Presented here are 13 T cell receptor beta chains from one specimen sequenced in a study of tumor T cells in aggressive B-cell lymphoma. TCRdb's copy holds only in-frame clones and misses some; the assay was immunoSEQ multiplex PCR. The sample carries 4,000 to 6,000 clones, 90% to 95% recorded once. Sequencing input: tumor tissue. The source of these receptors is an adult with diffuse large B cell lymphoma.

The rearrangement joins TRBV7-9 to TRBJ1-2; D is uncertain. The CDR3 loop spans 13 amino acids. Germline CDR1 is SEHNR and CDR2 is FQNEAQ (reference sequence). V shed 6 bases and J shed 3 bases, with 11 bases lying between them. The CDR3 DNA reads TGTGCCAGCAGTTCTCAGGTGGACTATGGCTACACCTTC. It yields the protein CASSSQVDYGYTF.

The V and J genes are TRBV4-3 and TRBJ2-7; D may be TRBD2 (6 bases). V lost 0 bases and J lost 2, with 8 bases in between. The CDR3 is 14 amino acids. The V gene's germline CDR1 is LGHNA and CDR2 YSLEER. CDR3 DNA: TGCGCCAGCAGCCAAGATAGCGGCCCCTACGAGCAGTACTTC. Amino acid sequence: CASSQDSGPYEQYF.

The gene calls are TRBV4-3 and TRBJ1-4, with 11 bases lining up with TRBD1. This CDR3 has 16 residues. Trimming took 4 bases from V and 7 from J; bases not matched to a gene: 8. CDR1 and CDR2 from the germline V gene are LGHNA and YSLEER. In nucleotides, the CDR3 is TGCGCCAGCAGCCCCCTGGGGGGGACAGGGGGTGAAAAACTGTTTTTT. This codes for CASSPLGGTGGEKLFF.

The CDR3 DNA follows: TGTGCCAGCAGTCCCGCTCGGATTAGCGTAACTAGCACAGATACGCAGTATTTT. It specifies CASSPARISVTSTDTQYF. This rearrangement joins TRBV28 to TRBJ2-3; D possibly corresponds to TRBD2 (5 bases). V was clipped by 5 bases and J by 0 bases, with 21 bases between them. The CDR3 is 18 amino acids. CDR1 and CDR2 (germline): MDHEN, SYDVKM.

Concerning this clone: The junction differs from germline at one of its ends, possibly a read error. The chain couples TRBV7-3 to TRBJ1-2, with no clear D. Germline assignment: CDR1 SGHTA and CDR2 FQGTGA. The CDR3 is 13 amino acids. CDR3 nucleotides: TGTGCCAGCAGCCTAACTGCGTATGATGGCTACACCTTC. Translating it yields CASSLTAYDGYTF.

The rearrangement uses TRBV5-8 and TRBJ2-5, with a tentative D call TRBD1 (7 bases). Trimming took off 2 bases at V and 2 bases at J, with 22 bases between the two ends. This CDR3 is 18 amino acids long. The germline CDR1 and CDR2 sequences are SGHTS and YDEGEE. This CDR3 is CASSFRPSAGQQQETQYF. The CDR3 nucleotides read TGTGCCAGCAGCTTCCGACCAAGCGCGGGACAGCAACAAGAGACCCAGTACTTC. Using reference TRBV5-8 and TRBJ2-5 for the parts outside the CDR3, the full variable domain is EAGVTQSPTHLIKTRGQQATLRCSPISGHTSVYWYQQALGLGLQFLLWYDEGEERNRGNFPPRFSGRQFPNYSSELNVNALELEDSALYLCASSFRPSAGQQQETQYFGPGTRLLVL.

About this clone: The sample contains more than one DNA sequence encoding this CDR3. The chain couples TRBV29-1 to TRBJ2-7, with 9 nucleotides matching TRBD1. This CDR3 region has 14 residues. J lost 5 bases, V lost 7 bases, and 12 bases had no gene match. Per the germline V gene, CDR1 is SQVTM and CDR2 is ANQGSEA. The CDR3 DNA reads TGCAGCGCTCGGCCGGGACAGGGAGGGGACGAGCAGTACTTC. It translates to CSARPGQGGDEQYF.

V gene TRBV2 combines with J gene TRBJ2-1; TRBD1 is a possible D gene (6 bases). The CDR3 consists of 13 residues. Germline-derived CDR1 and CDR2 are SNHLY and FYNNEI. The V gene lost 7 bases and the J gene lost 7 bases, with 14 bases spanning the gap. The DNA for the CDR3 is TGTGCCAGCAATATACAGGGATCTAATGAGCAGTTCTTC. Translated: CASNIQGSNEQFF.

The chain couples TRBV7-6 to TRBJ1-1, with a weak D call TRBD1 (6 bases). The CDR3 has 13 residues. Germline assignment: CDR1 SGHVS and CDR2 FNYEAQ. V shed 6 bases and J shed 6 bases, with 14 bases lying between them. The CDR3 sequence: CASSYQQGAEAFF. The CDR3 DNA follows: TGTGCCAGCAGTTACCAACAGGGCGCTGAAGCTTTCTTT.

The chain carries TRBV5-6 and TRBJ2-1; TRBD1 matches 7 bases. Germline trimming cut 4 bases from V and 6 bases from J; bases unmatched to any gene: 13. CDR3 length: 16 amino acids. CDR1 is SGHDT and CDR2 is YYEEEE in the germline V gene. The CDR3 nucleotides read TGTGCCAGCAGCCGCAAGACAGGGTCTGTATTCAATGAGCAGTTCTTC. This gives the protein CASSRKTGSVFNEQFF.

The chain is built from TRBV11-2 and TRBJ2-3, with TRBD1 as a possible D gene (6 bases). Germline CDR1 and CDR2: SGHAT and FQNNGV. The CDR3 contains 15 residues. V was pared by 5 bases and J by 4 bases, with 16 bases between. CDR3 sequence: CASSIQGIGADTQYF. The CDR3 nucleotides read TGTGCCAGCAGCATCCAGGGGATCGGCGCAGATACGCAGTATTTT.

The chain combines TRBV5-1 with TRBJ2-7, with a weak D call TRBD2 (6 bases). CDR1 is SGHRS, CDR2 YFSETQ, per germline. Deletions cut 0 bases from V and 0 bases from J, with 10 bases between. The CDR3 is 15 amino acids. The CDR3 DNA reads as TGCGCCAGCAGCTTGGCGGGACTCAGCTCCTACGAGCAGTACTTC. This translates into CASSLAGLSSYEQYF.

The V and J genes are TRBV28 and TRBJ1-1; maybe TRBD1 (6 bases). V shed 6 bases and J shed 0 bases, with 11 bases lying between them. Germline V CDR1 and CDR2: MDHEN, SYDVKM. This CDR3 comprises 14 residues. The chain's CDR3 is CASSRGGLNTEAFF. DNA for the CDR3: TGTGCCAGCAGCCGAGGGGGTTTGAACACTGAAGCTTTCTTT. The whole variable domain, remainder taken from reference TRBV28 and TRBJ1-1, is DVKVTQSSRYLVKRTGEKVFLECVQDMDHENMFWYRQDPGLGLRLIYFSYDVKMKEKGDIPEGYSVSREKKERFSLILESASTNQTSMYLCASSRGGLNTEAFFGQGTRLTVV.